This passage covers 9 T cell receptor beta chains from one sample sequenced in a study of cytomegalovirus exposure and HLA in healthy donors. Researchers ran the PCR with 60 Vbeta and 13 Jbeta primers. Here immunoSEQ multiplex PCR was the method, and the copy in TCRdb shows in-frame clones only, minus some. The sample lists some 140,000 clones; 80% were seen once. The specimen sequenced was PBMCs. The receptors shown here come from a man aged 25 to 45 in good health.

The chain is built from TRBV27 and TRBJ2-3; D possibly corresponds to TRBD2 (6 bases). There are 14 residues in the CDR3. Trimming took 2 bases from V and 0 from J, leaving 6 bases between them. The V gene's germline CDR1 is MNHEY and CDR2 SMNVEV (reference sequence). CDR3 loop: CASSLSGSTDTQYF. The CDR3 region has the DNA TGTGCCAGCAGTTTAAGCGGGAGCACAGATACGCAGTATTTT.

The rearrangement links TRBV7-2 to TRBJ2-2; TRBD2 might be the D (6 bases). CDR1 SGHTA and CDR2 FQGNSA come from the germline V gene. CDR3 length: 14 residues. V was pared by 7 bases and J by 1 base, with 10 bases between. The CDR3 protein is CASTYGGNTGELFF. The DNA for the CDR3 is TGTGCCAGCACGTACGGGGGGAACACCGGGGAGCTGTTTTTT.

CDR3 protein: CASKAGGSSYEQYF. In nucleotides, the CDR3 is TGTGCCAGCAAGGCCGGAGGATCATCATACGAGCAGTACTTC. This chain joins TRBV28 and TRBJ2-7; D is perhaps TRBD2 (5 bases). The CDR3 extends over 14 amino acids. Germline V CDR1 and CDR2: MDHEN, SYDVKM. Between the trimmed V and J ends, which lost 7 bases and 4 bases, there was a span of 17 bases.

This chain joins TRBV29-1 and TRBJ2-4, with 7 bases that match TRBD2. Unmatched junction bases numbered 10, after V lost 2 bases and J lost 9 bases. In germline, CDR1 is SQVTM, CDR2 ANQGSEA. The CDR3 is 14 residues long. The CDR3 here is CSVEPSGLVGIQYF. As DNA, the CDR3 is TGCAGCGTTGAACCCTCCGGACTAGTCGGCATTCAGTACTTC.

V is TRBV5-4 and J is TRBJ2-1, with no clear D. V lost 3 bases and J 8 bases, leaving 12 bases between the germline ends. In germline, CDR1 is SGHNT, CDR2 YYREEE (reference sequence). This CDR3 contains 13 residues. The CDR3 DNA is TGTGCCAGCAGCTATGAACTAATCGATGAGCAGTTCTTC. It specifies CASSYELIDEQFF.

The rearrangement joins TRBV7-3 to TRBJ2-5, with D unresolved. CDR1 SGHTA and CDR2 FQGTGA come from the germline V gene. CDR3 length: 13 amino acids. V was cut by 5 bases and J by 4 bases, with 11 bases left in between. The CDR3 sequence is CASSLGWAETQYF. DNA of the CDR3: TGTGCCAGCAGCCTCGGTTGGGCAGAGACCCAGTACTTC.

The gene calls are TRBV29-1 and TRBJ2-7; D possibly corresponds to TRBD2 (6 bases). Deletions cut 4 bases from V and 0 bases from J, with 7 bases between. CDR1 and CDR2 from the germline V gene are SQVTM and ANQGSEA. This CDR3 has 12 residues. The CDR3 reads CSVGDFSYEQYF. In nucleotides, the CDR3 is TGCAGCGTTGGGGACTTCTCCTACGAGCAGTACTTC.

The chain links TRBV7-2 to TRBJ1-2; a possible D gene is TRBD1 (5 bases). Between the trimmed V and J ends, which lost 1 base and 8 bases, there was a span of 11 bases. The germline CDR1 and CDR2 sequences are SGHTA and FQGNSA. The CDR3 consists of 13 residues. As DNA, the CDR3 is TGTGCCAGCAGCTTAGTAGGCGGGGACGGCTACACCTTC. It yields the protein CASSLVGGDGYTF.

The chain links TRBV9 to TRBJ2-1; D is unclear. The V end lost 0 bases, the J end lost 7 bases, and 5 bases lay between the germline ends. The CDR3 spans 12 residues. CDR1 and CDR2 (germline): SGDLS, YYNGEE. CDR3 sequence: CASSVEENEQFF. Here the CDR3 DNA reads TGTGCCAGCAGCGTAGAAGAGAATGAGCAGTTCTTC.